This is a list of T cell receptor beta chains from one sample in a study of blood T cell repertoires in COVID-19. Using immunoSEQ multiplex PCR, the repertoire was profiled, and TCRdb retains in-frame clones only, with some absent. The table has roughly 220,000 clones, around 84% seen once. Sequenced: peripheral blood. Every receptor here comes from a man aged 30-40 years with active or convalescent COVID-19. CDR3s include the opening cysteine and the closing phenylalanine or tryptophan. Each record gives: D gene, J gene, clone size, V gene, CDR3 DNA, CDR3 protein. D genes are given only for firm matches. Clone size appears in some rows only: once, few, many, or a class for an expanded clone.

D gene: -; J gene: TRBJ2-7; clone size: -; V gene: TRBV7-9; CDR3 DNA: TGTGCCAGCAGCGCGCCAACAGGACCCATCCGTGGGGAGCAGTACTTC; CDR3 protein: CASSAPTGPIRGEQYF
D gene: -; J gene: TRBJ1-1; clone size: few; V gene: TRBV12-3/TRBV12-4; CDR3 DNA: TGTGCCAGCAGTTTGGTCGGGGGAGCTGAAGCTTTCTTT; CDR3 protein: CASSLVGGAEAFF
D gene: -; J gene: TRBJ1-5; clone size: once; V gene: TRBV7-8; CDR3 DNA: TGTGCCAGCAGCTCACAGGGTCATCAGCCCCAGCATTTT; CDR3 protein: CASSSQGHQPQHF
D gene: TRBD2; J gene: TRBJ2-1; clone size: -; V gene: TRBV24-1; CDR3 DNA: TGTGCCACCAGTGGGGCGGGGGACTACAATGAGCAGTTCTTC; CDR3 protein: CATSGAGDYNEQFF
D gene: -; J gene: TRBJ2-7; clone size: -; V gene: TRBV27; CDR3 DNA: TGTGCCAGCAGGGGCAGTGCAAATGACGAGCAGTACTTC; CDR3 protein: CASRGSANDEQYF
D gene: -; J gene: TRBJ2-7; clone size: -; V gene: TRBV5-1; CDR3 DNA: TGCGCCAGCAGCTTGGGAGGCTACGAGCAGTACTTC; CDR3 protein: CASSLGGYEQYF
D gene: TRBD2; J gene: TRBJ2-1; clone size: -; V gene: TRBV28; CDR3 DNA: TGTGCCAGCAGTTTAGATCTAGCGGGGATGTACAATGAGCAGTTCTTC; CDR3 protein: CASSLDLAGMYNEQFF
D gene: -; J gene: TRBJ2-1; clone size: -; V gene: TRBV5-8; CDR3 DNA: TGTGCCAGCAGCTTGTGGGTCGAGGTAGGAGCCAACAATGAGCAGTTCTTC; CDR3 protein: CASSLWVEVGANNEQFF
D gene: -; J gene: TRBJ2-2; clone size: -; V gene: TRBV19; CDR3 DNA: TGTGCCAGTAGTTCTCTCGGGAGAAGGGATACCGGGGAGCTGTTTTTT; CDR3 protein: CASSSLGRRDTGELFF
D gene: -; J gene: TRBJ1-6; clone size: -; V gene: TRBV7-2; CDR3 DNA: TGTGCCAGCAGCTACCTCCGGGATCGCCATAATTCACCCCTCCACTTT; CDR3 protein: CASSYLRDRHNSPLHF
D gene: -; J gene: TRBJ2-6; clone size: -; V gene: TRBV5-1; CDR3 DNA: TGCGCCAGCAGCTTGGATCCCAGCTCTGGGGCCAACGTCCTGACTTTC; CDR3 protein: CASSLDPSSGANVLTF
D gene: TRBD1; J gene: TRBJ2-1; clone size: -; V gene: TRBV6-2/TRBV6-3; CDR3 DNA: TGTGCCAGCAGTTACTCGACTGGGGACAGCAGCTCCTACAATGAGCAGTTCTTC; CDR3 protein: CASSYSTGDSSSYNEQFF
D gene: TRBD2; J gene: TRBJ2-7; clone size: -; V gene: TRBV5-6; CDR3 DNA: TGTGCCAGCAGCTCCGCAGCGGGACTGGCCTCCTACGAGCAGTACTTC; CDR3 protein: CASSSAAGLASYEQYF
D gene: -; J gene: TRBJ2-2; clone size: once; V gene: TRBV6-5; CDR3 DNA: TGTGCCAGCAGTAAAATCCAGGGGACCGGGGAGCTGTTTTTT; CDR3 protein: CASSKIQGTGELFF
D gene: -; J gene: TRBJ2-1; clone size: -; V gene: TRBV5-1; CDR3 DNA: TGCGCCAGCAGCTTGGTGGGCGGGGCCTACAATGAGCAGTTCTTC; CDR3 protein: CASSLVGGAYNEQFF
D gene: -; J gene: TRBJ1-6; clone size: -; V gene: TRBV28; CDR3 DNA: TGTGCCAGCAGTTCGGGCTCCTATAATTCACCCCTCCACTTT; CDR3 protein: CASSSGSYNSPLHF
D gene: -; J gene: TRBJ1-5; clone size: -; V gene: TRBV24-1; CDR3 DNA: TGTGCCACCAGTGATTCCACGGGGGGCTATCAGCCCCAGCATTTT; CDR3 protein: CATSDSTGGYQPQHF
D gene: TRBD1; J gene: TRBJ2-1; clone size: once; V gene: TRBV28; CDR3 DNA: TGTGCCAGCAGTTTGTTAACAGGGGTAAATGAGCAGTTCTTC; CDR3 protein: CASSLLTGVNEQFF
D gene: TRBD1; J gene: TRBJ2-5; clone size: -; V gene: TRBV20-1; CDR3 DNA: TGCAGTGCTAGTACAGGGGTAGAGACCCAGTACTTC; CDR3 protein: CSASTGVETQYF
D gene: -; J gene: TRBJ2-5; clone size: -; V gene: TRBV18; CDR3 DNA: TGTGCCAGCTCACCGGTCAGCCAAGAGACCCAGTACTTC; CDR3 protein: CASSPVSQETQYF
D gene: -; J gene: TRBJ1-3; clone size: few; V gene: TRBV6-5; CDR3 DNA: TGTGCCAACGTTAGAGGGGGAAACACCATATATTTT; CDR3 protein: CANVRGGNTIYF
D gene: -; J gene: TRBJ1-5; clone size: -; V gene: TRBV19; CDR3 DNA: TGTGCCAGTAGTATCCTCGTCAGGGGCGGACAGCCCCAGCATTTT; CDR3 protein: CASSILVRGGQPQHF
D gene: -; J gene: TRBJ2-7; clone size: few; V gene: TRBV29-1; CDR3 DNA: TGCAGCGCCCGCGGGGGCAGGGCTAATACGGGCGAGCAGTACTTC; CDR3 protein: CSARGGRANTGEQYF
D gene: TRBD2; J gene: TRBJ2-1; clone size: many; V gene: TRBV4-1; CDR3 DNA: TGCGCCAGCAGCCAAGATATCGGGGGGGTGTACAATGAGCAGTTCTTC; CDR3 protein: CASSQDIGGVYNEQFF
D gene: -; J gene: TRBJ1-4; clone size: -; V gene: TRBV9; CDR3 DNA: TGTGCCAGCAGCGTAGGTGGCGGGGCAACTAATGAAAAACTGTTTTTT; CDR3 protein: CASSVGGGATNEKLFF
D gene: -; J gene: TRBJ1-2; clone size: -; V gene: TRBV6-5; CDR3 DNA: TGTGCCAGCAGTTACTTGGGGGCGCCGGCTGGCTACACCTTC; CDR3 protein: CASSYLGAPAGYTF
D gene: -; J gene: TRBJ2-5; clone size: -; V gene: TRBV28; CDR3 DNA: TGTGCCAGCAGTCCGACGATGCGGTGGGAGACCCAGTACTTC; CDR3 protein: CASSPTMRWETQYF
D gene: TRBD1; J gene: TRBJ2-3; clone size: -; V gene: TRBV7-3; CDR3 DNA: TGTGCCAGCAGCTTAACGCCTCAACAGGGGGCAGATACGCAGTATTTT; CDR3 protein: CASSLTPQQGADTQYF
D gene: TRBD2; J gene: TRBJ2-7; clone size: -; V gene: TRBV19; CDR3 DNA: TGTGCCAGTAGTATTCGGGCTAGCGGGAGAATTTCCCTCGAGCAGTACTTC; CDR3 protein: CASSIRASGRISLEQYF
D gene: -; J gene: TRBJ1-2; clone size: -; V gene: TRBV5-1; CDR3 DNA: TGCGCCAGCAGCTTGGCAGGGAGGTCTGGCTACACCTTC; CDR3 protein: CASSLAGRSGYTF
D gene: TRBD2; J gene: TRBJ2-1; clone size: -; V gene: TRBV11-3; CDR3 DNA: TGTGCCAGCAGCCCCGGGGGGGCAGGGGAAGAGTTCTTC; CDR3 protein: CASSPGGAGEEFF
D gene: TRBD1; J gene: TRBJ2-7; clone size: -; V gene: TRBV14; CDR3 DNA: TGTGCCACCTCCGACGCAAGGGACAGGGTCGACGAGCAGTACTTC; CDR3 protein: CATSDARDRVDEQYF
D gene: -; J gene: TRBJ2-1; clone size: -; V gene: TRBV25-1; CDR3 DNA: TGTGCCAGCAGTGAATTTACCAGTAATGAGCAGTTCTTC; CDR3 protein: CASSEFTSNEQFF
D gene: -; J gene: TRBJ2-1; clone size: -; V gene: TRBV12-3/TRBV12-4; CDR3 DNA: TGTGCCAGCGGGCAGGGGCGAGAGCAGTTCTTC; CDR3 protein: CASGQGREQFF
D gene: TRBD2; J gene: TRBJ2-7; clone size: -; V gene: TRBV7-8; CDR3 DNA: TGTGCCAGCAGCCCTAACGTAGGGACTAGGACCTACGAGCAGTACTTC; CDR3 protein: CASSPNVGTRTYEQYF
D gene: TRBD2; J gene: TRBJ2-5; clone size: -; V gene: TRBV4-3; CDR3 DNA: TGCGCCAGCAGCCAGGGACTAGGAGAGACCCAGTACTTC; CDR3 protein: CASSQGLGETQYF
D gene: -; J gene: TRBJ1-1; clone size: -; V gene: TRBV19; CDR3 DNA: TGTGCCAGTAGTATAGGGTACGGGGTTTTGACTGAAGCTTTCTTT; CDR3 protein: CASSIGYGVLTEAFF
D gene: -; J gene: TRBJ1-2; clone size: -; V gene: TRBV23-1; CDR3 DNA: TGCGCCAGCAGTCAATCGGACAGCCGGGGAAGTAAAAACTATGGCTACACCTTC; CDR3 protein: CASSQSDSRGSKNYGYTF
D gene: TRBD1; J gene: TRBJ2-7; clone size: -; V gene: TRBV18; CDR3 DNA: TGTGCCAGCTCACCACGGGAACAGGGGGCCTCCGAGCAGTACTTC; CDR3 protein: CASSPREQGASEQYF
D gene: -; J gene: TRBJ2-1; clone size: once; V gene: TRBV5-1; CDR3 DNA: TGCGCCAGCAGCTTGGGTCCCGAAAGGGGAGGCAATGAGCAGTTCTTC; CDR3 protein: CASSLGPERGGNEQFF
D gene: TRBD1; J gene: TRBJ2-7; clone size: -; V gene: TRBV7-2; CDR3 DNA: TGTGCCAGCAGCCGGGACAGGGTAGGCTACGAGCAGTACTTC; CDR3 protein: CASSRDRVGYEQYF
D gene: -; J gene: TRBJ2-3; clone size: -; V gene: TRBV5-1; CDR3 DNA: TGCGCCAGCAGCTTGTCCCCCCAGGATACGCAGTATTTT; CDR3 protein: CASSLSPQDTQYF
D gene: -; J gene: TRBJ1-1; clone size: -; V gene: TRBV6-6; CDR3 DNA: TGTGCCAGCAGTTACGGGGGCCTCAACACTGAAGCTTTCTTT; CDR3 protein: CASSYGGLNTEAFF
D gene: -; J gene: TRBJ1-3; clone size: -; V gene: TRBV27; CDR3 DNA: TGTGCCAGCAGTTTATCGACAGGCTCTGGAAACACCATATATTTT; CDR3 protein: CASSLSTGSGNTIYF
D gene: -; J gene: TRBJ1-1; clone size: -; V gene: TRBV3-1/TRBV3-2; CDR3 DNA: TGTGCCAGCAGCCCAGGAGCCCCGGGGACTGAAGCTTTCTTT; CDR3 protein: CASSPGAPGTEAFF
D gene: TRBD2; J gene: TRBJ2-2; clone size: -; V gene: TRBV2; CDR3 DNA: TGTGCCAGCAGTGGAACTAGCGGTCTGGCCGGGGAGCTGTTTTTT; CDR3 protein: CASSGTSGLAGELFF
D gene: -; J gene: TRBJ1-6; clone size: -; V gene: TRBV30; CDR3 DNA: TGTGCCTGGAAGGTCCCCGGGAGCTCCTATAATTCACCCCTCCACTTT; CDR3 protein: CAWKVPGSSYNSPLHF
D gene: TRBD2; J gene: TRBJ2-3; clone size: -; V gene: TRBV3-1/TRBV3-2; CDR3 DNA: TGTGCCAGCAGCCAATTTTGGCTAGCGGGGGCAGATACGCAGTATTTT; CDR3 protein: CASSQFWLAGADTQYF
D gene: TRBD1; J gene: TRBJ1-5; clone size: -; V gene: TRBV28; CDR3 DNA: TGTGCCAGCCATGGACAGGTCAATCAGCCCCAGCATTTT; CDR3 protein: CASHGQVNQPQHF
D gene: TRBD1; J gene: TRBJ2-3; clone size: -; V gene: TRBV5-4; CDR3 DNA: TGTGCCAGCAGCTTGGGGCAGGGGGGCACAGATACGCAGTATTTT; CDR3 protein: CASSLGQGGTDTQYF
D gene: -; J gene: TRBJ2-3; clone size: once; V gene: TRBV12-3/TRBV12-4; CDR3 DNA: TGTGCCAGCAGTTTCGGCGGGGCAGATACGCAGTATTTT; CDR3 protein: CASSFGGADTQYF